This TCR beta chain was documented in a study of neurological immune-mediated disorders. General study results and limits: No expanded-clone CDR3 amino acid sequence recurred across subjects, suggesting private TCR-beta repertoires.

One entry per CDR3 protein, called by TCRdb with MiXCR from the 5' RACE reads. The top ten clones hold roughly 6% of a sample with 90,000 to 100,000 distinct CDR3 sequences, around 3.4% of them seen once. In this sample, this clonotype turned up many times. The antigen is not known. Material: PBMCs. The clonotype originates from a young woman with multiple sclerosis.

CDR3 in DNA: TGCGCCAGCAGCAAGGAAATTTTAGGCGGCTACACCTTC. This encodes CASSKEILGGYTF. The rearrangement joins TRBV4-1 to TRBJ1-2, with unresolved D. The CDR3 totals 13 residues. CDR1 MGHRA and CDR2 YSYEKL come from the germline V gene. The ends were cut back, 5 bases at V and 8 bases at J, with 15 bases in the middle.